The sequence of this T cell receptor beta chain was determined in a study of metastatic and nonmetastatic thyroid tumors (dated by TCRdb to 2019 to 2021). Study-level background: Repertoires were compared across peripheral blood and tumor or nodule tissue samples from malignant and benign thyroid patients.

This clone was observed many times. Its binding antigen is unknown. Base qualities are missing; no much larger clone stands one base away. Before undergoing thyroid surgery, none of the patients had been given any kind of treatment. The study retrospectively analysed patient clinical samples collected from about 2012 to 2019 using T-cell receptor beta sequencing. Between the V and J ends, shortened by 8 bases and 2 bases respectively, the junction contains 10 bases. The CDR3 spans 13 residues, from the cysteine through the phenylalanine. Only the CDR3 portion is preserved as DNA: 39 bases, with reading frame beginning at the first base. As encoded in the germline V gene (reference sequence), CDR1 is GTSNPN while CDR2 is SVGIG. Library prep was done by PCR. Instrument used: Illumina HiSeq 4000. High-throughput sequencing was used to profile the CDR3 region of the TCR beta-chain in every patient. For the original study's pipeline: A classifier to discriminate distant-metastatic papillary thyroid cancer patients was built from CDR3 differences across clinicopathological groups. The Shannon index was used to measure repertoire diversity, and the Morisita-Horn index was used to measure how similar tumor and blood repertoires were. TCRdb handled the public reads itself, with Q25 trimming in fastp and clone calling in MiXCR, and kept productive beta chains. The V and J calls here are based on TCRdb, not the publication. The sample table contains about 25,000 clones; only one count was recorded for about 13% of them. Of the sample, approximately 17% is held by the ten largest clones.

What the work shows at the level of the full study, not this receptor alone: TCR beta diversity was reported as significantly higher in malignant tumors than in benign nodules, in both blood and tumor samples.

The source is a female donor with papillary thyroid cancer or a benign thyroid nodule (not recorded which). Some clones in this sample may be carry-over from other donors' samples. Sequences were obtained from blood. The chain is made from TRBV30 and TRBJ2-6, with no confidently assigned D gene. The nucleotides are TGTGCCCAAGGCAGGCCTGGGGCCAACGTCCTGACTTTC. This translates into CAQGRPGANVLTF.